The present T cell receptor (beta chain) was sequenced within a study of shared T cell receptors in the human thymus. This clone occurred a few times. This table comes from immunoSEQ multiplex PCR, and its TCRdb copy is limited to in-frame clones, with some not included. The table shows approximately 760,000 clones, with roughly 85% occurring only once. Germline loops: CDR1 MDHEN, CDR2 SYDVKM. There are 20 residues in the CDR3. Trimming removed 3 bases at V and 3 bases at J, with 27 bases between. These data also featured in a second study, about human thymus T cells. That work adds: In corrective heart surgery, resections were taken, and these provided the thymus tissue. An apparent bias in V and J gene usage was seen in thymic and blood repertoires.

This receptor was identified in a girl under two years old with a congenital heart defect. The rearrangement joins TRBV28 to TRBJ2-1; a possible D gene is TRBD1 (5 bases). The sample was thymocytes. The CDR3 sequence: CASSFLPALWSTRGYNEQFF. The CDR3, as DNA: TGTGCCAGCAGTTTCTTACCCGCCCTCTGGTCGACAAGGGGCTACAATGAGCAGTTCTTC.